This TCR beta chain originates from a study of cytomegalovirus exposure and HLA in healthy donors. Notes on this clone: As yet, its antigen is unknown.

PCR used 60 Vbeta primers and 13 Jbeta primers. Generated by immunoSEQ multiplex PCR, the TCRdb table keeps only in-frame clones and is missing some. This sample carries 30,000 to 40,000 clones, approximately 80% of them seen once, and the ten largest clones take approximately 6%. Trimming took off 1 base at V and 11 bases at J, with 15 bases between the two ends. CDR3 size: 14 residues. In germline, CDR1 is KGHSH, CDR2 LQKENI. Study-wide findings and caveats: The dataset shows that most TCR sequences were rare, while some public TCRs occurred in many donors.

The clonotype comes from a male donor in good health and CMV-seronegative. The source material was PBMCs. V gene TRBV18 combines with J gene TRBJ1-5; tentative D call: TRBD1 (5 bases). The CDR3 nucleotides read TGTGCCAGCTCACCACAGTCAGATCCGGGGGCCCAGCATTTT. Translating it yields CASSPQSDPGAQHF.